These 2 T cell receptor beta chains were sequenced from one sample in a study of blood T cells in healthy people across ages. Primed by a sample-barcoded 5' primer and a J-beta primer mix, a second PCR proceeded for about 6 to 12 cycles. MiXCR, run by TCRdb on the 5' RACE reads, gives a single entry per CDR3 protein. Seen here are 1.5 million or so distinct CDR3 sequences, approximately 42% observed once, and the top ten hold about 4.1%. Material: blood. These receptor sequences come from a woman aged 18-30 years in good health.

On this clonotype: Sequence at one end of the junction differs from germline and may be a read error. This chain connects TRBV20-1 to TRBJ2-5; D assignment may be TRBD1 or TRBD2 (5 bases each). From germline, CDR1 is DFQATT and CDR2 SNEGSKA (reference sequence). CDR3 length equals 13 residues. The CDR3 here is CSVRDDRGNEQYF. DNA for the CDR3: TGCAGTGTTAGAGATGATCGGGGCAATGAGCAGTACTTC.

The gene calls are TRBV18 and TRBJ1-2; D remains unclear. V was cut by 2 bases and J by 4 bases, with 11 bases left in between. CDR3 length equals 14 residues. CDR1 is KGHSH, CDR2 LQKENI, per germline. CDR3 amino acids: CASSPKSVIYGYTF. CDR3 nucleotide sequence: TGTGCCAGCTCACCAAAAAGCGTTATCTATGGCTACACCTTC.